This TCR beta chain was sequenced during a study of blood T cell repertoires in COVID-19. Points on this clone: Other DNA sequences in the same sample also yield this CDR3.

The repertoire was sequenced with immunoSEQ multiplex PCR; TCRdb's copy has only in-frame clones and lacks some. The data contain almost 250,000 clones, roughly 86% of them singletons. Deletions cut 1 base from V and 2 bases from J, with 11 bases between. CDR1 is LGHNA, CDR2 YNFKEQ, per germline. The length of the CDR3 is 15 residues. The source is a woman of 80 years or more with COVID-19, enrolled during active disease. The sequencing sample was made of peripheral blood. The chain is built from TRBV4-2 and TRBJ1-2, with D possibly matching TRBD1 (6 bases). CDR3 residues: CASSQVGRGNYGYTF. As DNA, the CDR3 is TGTGCCAGCAGCCAAGTGGGCAGGGGCAACTATGGCTACACCTTC.